The TCR beta chain under discussion was sequenced for a study of OX40 agonist ivuxolimab in advanced cancers. Germline loops: CDR1 MDHEN, CDR2 SYDVKM. The germline V and J ends were trimmed by 5 bases and 0 bases, with 4 bases remaining between them. The length of the CDR3 is 12 residues. Clones were read by immunoSEQ multiplex PCR, and TCRdb kept only the in-frame ones, dropping some. The table lists tens of thousands of clones, approximately 84% of them singletons. Sequencing was performed on CD4+ or CD8+ T cells sorted from blood, taken in a trial of the OX40 agonist ivuxolimab. The chain uses TRBV28 and TRBJ1-2; D remains unclear. This clonotype was sampled from an adult with an advanced solid tumor such as melanoma, head and neck, liver or kidney cancer. The CDR3 DNA sequence: TGTGCCAGCAGTCAGACTAACTATGGCTACACCTTC. As protein: CASSQTNYGYTF.